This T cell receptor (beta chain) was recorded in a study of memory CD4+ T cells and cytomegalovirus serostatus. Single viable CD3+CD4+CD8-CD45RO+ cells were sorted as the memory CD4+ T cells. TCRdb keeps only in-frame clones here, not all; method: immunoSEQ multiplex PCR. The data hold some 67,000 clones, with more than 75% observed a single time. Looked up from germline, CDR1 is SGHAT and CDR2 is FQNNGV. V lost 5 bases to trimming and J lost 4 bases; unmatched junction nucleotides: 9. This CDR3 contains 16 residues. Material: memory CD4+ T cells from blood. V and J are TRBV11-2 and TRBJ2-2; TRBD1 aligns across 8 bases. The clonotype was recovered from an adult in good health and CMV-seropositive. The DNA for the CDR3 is TGTGCCAGCAGCCTCACAGGGGGGACGTTCACCGGGGAGCTGTTTTTT. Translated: CASSLTGGTFTGELFF.